The present T cell receptor (beta chain) was sequenced within a study of post-analysis software for immune sequencing data. Study overall: The patients showed relapsing-remitting, secondary progressive and progressive-relapsing multiple sclerosis courses.

Comments on this clonotype: What it recognizes is unknown. Sequence at one end of the junction differs from germline and may be a read error.

Notes on the study in general: Strong same-batch co-clustering of samples appeared with F measure clustering. Compared with controls, patients showed significantly lower normalized Chao1 diversity.

Prepared TCR beta cDNA libraries contained unique molecular identifiers. About 500,000 cDNA molecules were obtained per 1 to 10 million input T cells. Using its own MiXCR run on the PCR reads, TCRdb lists one record per CDR3 protein. The table shows roughly 870,000 distinct CDR3 sequences, with roughly 50% occurring only once. This TCR was sampled from a girl between 10 and 17 years old with multiple sclerosis. Sequences were obtained from blood.

CDR3 loop: CAGSWGRGVSYEQYF. Written as DNA, the CDR3 is TGTGCCGGCAGTTGGGGCAGGGGCGTCTCCTACGAGCAGTACTTC. This chain links TRBV12-3 or TRBV12-4 with TRBJ2-7; D possibly corresponds to TRBD1 (6 bases). The CDR3 runs to 15 residues.